Following are 27 T cell receptor beta chains from one sample sequenced in a study of OX40 agonist ivuxolimab in advanced cancers. Assay used: immunoSEQ multiplex PCR; TCRdb lists only in-frame clones, some missing. The data hold some 37,000 clones, with around 82% observed a single time. The sequencing used CD4+ or CD8+ T cells sorted from blood, collected in a trial of the OX40 agonist ivuxolimab. The receptors come from an adult with an advanced solid tumor such as melanoma, head and neck, liver or kidney cancer.

This rearrangement joins TRBV4-1 to TRBJ1-5, with no clear D. The CDR3 length is 14 residues. Trimming removed 3 bases at V and 4 bases at J, with 10 bases between. Germline CDR1 and CDR2: MGHRA and YSYEKL. CDR3 DNA sequence: TGCGCCAGCAGCCAGGGGATGGCTAATCAGCCCCAGCATTTT. Its translation: CASSQGMANQPQHF.

This chain joins TRBV4-3 and TRBJ2-3, with 7 positions matching TRBD2. This CDR3 comprises 17 residues. V shed 0 bases and J 4 bases; nucleotides not matched to a gene: 10. CDR1 LGHNA and CDR2 YSLEER come from the germline V gene. The CDR3, as DNA: TGCGCCAGCAGCCAAGAGTCGGGAGGTCTACGTTCAGATACGCAGTATTTT. Its translation: CASSQESGGLRSDTQYF.

J is TRBJ2-1 and V is TRBV7-9; 7 bases fit TRBD1. V trimming: 5 bases; J trimming: 2 bases; junction bases outside the gene matches: 9. Germline values: CDR1 SEHNR, CDR2 FQNEAQ (reference sequence). The CDR3 sequence is 16 residues long. The CDR3 region is CASSHGQAPTYNEQFF. In DNA form, the CDR3 reads TGTGCCAGCAGCCACGGACAGGCGCCGACCTACAATGAGCAGTTCTTC.

V gene TRBV6-6 combines with J gene TRBJ2-3; 7 bases map to TRBD1. This CDR3 comprises 15 residues. Losses at the gene ends were 6 bases for V and 2 bases for J; bases not matched to a gene: 8. CDR1 and CDR2 (germline): MNHNY, SVGAGI (reference sequence). The CDR3 loop reads CASSPRTGDTDTQYF. The CDR3 coding sequence is TGTGCCAGCAGCCCCCGGACAGGAGACACAGATACGCAGTATTTT.

The genes are TRBV5-4 and TRBJ2-7; 13 nucleotides agree with TRBD2. CDR1 and CDR2 from the germline V gene are SGHNT and YYREEE (reference sequence). V lost 0 bases and J lost 1; bases outside the gene matches: 4. The CDR3 extends over 17 amino acids. CDR3 in DNA: TGTGCCAGCAGCTTGGGACTAGCGGGGGGCTTATCCTACGAGCAGTACTTC. This codes for CASSLGLAGGLSYEQYF.

J is TRBJ1-2 and V is TRBV9; D remains ambiguous. The V end lost 0 bases, the J end lost 7 bases, and 16 bases lay between the germline ends. CDR1 is SGDLS, CDR2 YYNGEE, per germline. The CDR3 covers 15 residues. CDR3 bases: TGTGCCAGCAGCGTAGATGGTATCAGCGTCAGTGGCTACACCTTC. This translates into CASSVDGISVSGYTF.

This sequence joins TRBV19 and TRBJ1-4; D might be TRBD1 (5 bases). This CDR3 has 14 amino acids. The V and J ends lost 4 bases and 0 bases respectively, with 6 bases between them. Germline CDR1 LNHDA, CDR2 SQIVND (reference sequence). CDR3 DNA: TGTGCCAGTAGTACGACAGCAACTAATGAAAAACTGTTTTTT. It yields the protein CASSTTATNEKLFF.

The chain uses TRBV11-2 and TRBJ1-5; 9 nucleotides align to TRBD1. The V and J ends lost 0 bases and 5 bases, in that order; junction bases with no gene match: 2. Per the germline V gene, CDR1 is SGHAT and CDR2 is FQNNGV. The CDR3 spans 15 residues. CDR3 protein: CASSLDRTGDQPQHF. The CDR3 DNA follows: TGTGCCAGCAGCTTAGATCGGACAGGGGATCAGCCCCAGCATTTT.

The rearrangement joins TRBV15 to TRBJ2-5; 8 bases map to TRBD1. This CDR3 is 15 amino acids long. The germline V gene has CDR1 LNHNV and CDR2 YYDKDF (reference sequence). Unmatched junction bases numbered 7, after V lost 2 bases and J lost 5 bases. CDR3 sequence reads: CATSRPAGGYETQYF. In nucleotides, the CDR3 is TGTGCCACCAGCAGACCGGCAGGGGGCTATGAGACCCAGTACTTC.

The chain has TRBV7-9 and TRBJ1-4; a possible D gene is TRBD1 (5 bases). Trimming shortened V by 10 bases and J by 3 bases, and 18 bases separated the two germline ends. Germline V gives CDR1 SEHNR, CDR2 FQNEAQ (reference sequence). This CDR3 contains 15 residues. CDR3 loop: CATGPGALANEKLFF. DNA of the CDR3: TGTGCCACGGGGCCTGGGGCGTTGGCTAATGAAAAACTGTTTTTT.

The J gene is TRBJ2-3, the V gene TRBV4-1; unclear D gene. The CDR3 runs to 13 residues. Trimming pared 4 bases from V and 9 bases from J, leaving 14 bases between. Germline loops: CDR1 MGHRA, CDR2 YSYEKL. Here the CDR3 DNA reads TGCGCCAGCAGCCCTGGCAGAGCGACAACGCAGTATTTT. Residues: CASSPGRATTQYF.

The gene calls are TRBV18 and TRBJ1-4; D possibly corresponds to TRBD1 (5 bases). Per the germline V gene, CDR1 is KGHSH and CDR2 is LQKENI. This CDR3 region has 15 residues. V was pared by 5 bases and J by 6 bases, with 16 bases between. CDR3 amino acids: CASSISRDGYEKLFF. The CDR3 DNA reads as TGTGCCAGCTCAATATCCCGGGACGGTTATGAAAAACTGTTTTTT.

The rearrangement uses TRBV5-8 and TRBJ1-2; a possible D gene is TRBD1 (5 bases). The germline V gene has CDR1 SGHTS and CDR2 YDEGEE. The CDR3 has 15 residues. V lost 0 bases and J 4 bases, leaving 13 bases between the germline ends. CDR3 DNA sequence: TGTGCCAGCAGCTTGGAGACAGTTCCTTTCTATGGCTACACCTTC. Translated, it gives CASSLETVPFYGYTF.

V usage is TRBV9 and J usage is TRBJ1-1; TRBD1 aligns across 7 bases. Per germline, CDR1 SGDLS and CDR2 YYNGEE. J was trimmed by 1 base and V by 0 bases; bases with no gene match: 6. This CDR3 region has 16 residues. CDR3 DNA sequence: TGTGCCAGCAGCGTAGGACAGGGTTTCCAGAACACTGAAGCTTTCTTT. Residues: CASSVGQGFQNTEAFF.

This clone is a singleton in its sample. The chain joins TRBV9 to TRBJ2-3; 9 nucleotides match TRBD2. Germline assignment: CDR1 SGDLS and CDR2 YYNGEE. Trimming at V came to 2 bases and at J to 5 bases, leaving 6 bases not matched to a gene. This CDR3 contains 15 residues. In DNA form, the CDR3 reads TGTGCCAGCAGCGTTGAGTCTAGCGGGGTAGATACGCAGTATTTT. Amino acid sequence: CASSVESSGVDTQYF.

The rearrangement links TRBV30 to TRBJ1-2; D perhaps matches TRBD1 (6 bases). V was pared by 0 bases and J by 7 bases, with 15 bases between. Germline assignment: CDR1 GTSNPN and CDR2 SVGIG (reference sequence). The CDR3 length is 14 residues. This chain's CDR3 is CAWSVLGGQGGYTF. CDR3 nucleotides: TGTGCCTGGAGTGTACTGGGGGGGCAAGGTGGCTACACCTTC.

The genes are TRBV11-3 and TRBJ1-2, with TRBD1 identical over 8 bases. CDR1 and CDR2 (germline): SGHNT, YENEEA. There are 14 residues in the CDR3. V shed 5 bases, J shed 7 bases, and the junction held 9 bases outside the gene matches. CDR3 bases: TGTGCCAGCAGCCCCAGGGGGCTCAGGAGTGGCTACACCTTC. Amino acids: CASSPRGLRSGYTF.

The chain carries TRBV5-1 and TRBJ1-2, with D possibly matching TRBD1 (6 bases). Germline V CDR1 and CDR2: SGHRS, YFSETQ. Trimming removed 10 bases from V and 10 bases from J, with 23 bases in between. This CDR3 is built from 13 residues. CDR3 amino acids: CACRTELKVNYTF. The CDR3 DNA is TGCGCCTGTCGGACAGAGCTAAAAGTAAACTACACCTTC.

This rearrangement joins TRBV7-8 to TRBJ2-7; D is possibly TRBD1 or TRBD2 (5 bases each). CDR3 length: 15 residues. The V end lost 5 bases, the J end lost 3 bases, and 17 bases lay between the germline ends. Germline V CDR1 and CDR2: SGHVS, FQNEAQ. CDR3 residues: CASSPGAGYFYEQYF. The CDR3 bases are TGTGCCAGCAGCCCCGGGGCAGGATATTTCTACGAGCAGTACTTC.

This chain links TRBV9 with TRBJ2-5, with a weak D call TRBD2 (7 bases). Trimming cost V 4 bases and J 5 bases, with 21 bases left between them. Germline CDR1 reads SGDLS; CDR2 reads YYNGEE. This CDR3 is built from 16 residues. As DNA, the CDR3 is TGTGCCAGCAGCCCATCGGGCGGGGGCCGGTGGGAGACCCAGTACTTC. It codes for CASSPSGGGRWETQYF.

The chain is built from TRBV30 and TRBJ1-6; D uncertain. CDR3 size: 15 residues. V lost 7 bases, J lost 6 bases, and 19 bases lay in between. Germline CDR1 and CDR2: GTSNPN and SVGIG (reference sequence). In DNA, the CDR3 is TGTGCCTACGCTCCGGACTCCAGTTCTAATTCACCCCTCCACTTT. Amino acid sequence: CAYAPDSSSNSPLHF.

For the CDR3, the DNA is TGTGCCAGCAGCTTCATAGCGGGGGGTAGCACAGATACGCAGTATTTT. The encoded protein is CASSFIAGGSTDTQYF. The V gene is TRBV11-2, the J gene TRBJ2-3; 10 bases fit TRBD2. With V trimmed by 3 bases and J by 0 bases, 3 bases remained unmatched. The germline V gene has CDR1 SGHAT and CDR2 FQNNGV. This CDR3 has 16 amino acids.

This rearrangement joins TRBV9 to TRBJ1-3; 7 bases line up with TRBD1. The V segment lost 2 bases and the J segment 3 bases; nucleotides outside the gene matches: 11. Germline assignment: CDR1 SGDLS and CDR2 YYNGEE. This CDR3 has 17 residues. DNA for the CDR3: TGTGCCAGCAGCGTTAAACAGGGGAGGTACGATGGAAACACCATATATTTT. It translates to CASSVKQGRYDGNTIYF. Full variable domain (missing parts from reference TRBV9 and TRBJ1-3): DSGVTQTPKHLITATGQRVTLRCSPRSGDLSVYWYQQSLDQGLQFLIQYYNGEERAKGNILERFSAQQFPDLHSELNLSSLELGDSALYFCASSVKQGRYDGNTIYFGEGSWLTVV.

This chain links TRBV6-5 with TRBJ2-5; the D gene is possibly TRBD2 (6 bases). The ends were cut back, 1 base at V and 5 bases at J, with 11 bases in the middle. Germline CDR1 and CDR2: MNHEY and SVGAGI. The CDR3 runs 14 residues. The CDR3 loop reads CASSYLGGRETQYF. As DNA, the CDR3 is TGTGCCAGCAGTTACTTGGGGGGACGGGAGACCCAGTACTTC.

CDR3 region: CASSARAGGTDTQYF. CDR3 nucleotide sequence: TGTGCCAGCAGCGCCCGAGCGGGCGGCACAGATACGCAGTATTTT. V gene TRBV9 combines with J gene TRBJ2-3, with a weak D call TRBD2 (6 bases). CDR3 length: 15 residues. Trimming removed 3 bases at V and 1 base at J, with 12 bases between. The V gene's germline CDR1 is SGDLS and CDR2 YYNGEE.

This chain joins TRBV11-2 and TRBJ2-3; 8 bases are shared with TRBD2. With V trimmed by 2 bases and J by 1 base, 5 bases remained unmatched. Germline-derived CDR1 and CDR2 are SGHAT and FQNNGV. The CDR3 covers 16 residues. The CDR3 reads CASSLQAGARTDTQYF. CDR3 in DNA: TGTGCCAGCAGCTTACAAGCGGGGGCCCGCACAGATACGCAGTATTTT.

The chain joins TRBV7-2 to TRBJ2-5; D might be TRBD2 (5 bases). This CDR3 region has 13 residues. CDR1 and CDR2 (germline): SGHTA, FQGNSA. The germline V and J ends were trimmed by 1 base and 2 bases, with 5 bases remaining between them. CDR3 bases: TGTGCCAGCAGCTTAGAGCGGCAAGAGACCCAGTACTTC. This codes for CASSLERQETQYF.